The sequence of this T cell receptor beta chain was determined in a study of metastatic and nonmetastatic thyroid tumors. Ahead of thyroid surgery, no patient had received treatment of any kind. This clone is a singleton in its sample. Its antigen is currently unknown. Germline V lookup: CDR1 LGHDT, CDR2 YNNKEL (reference sequence). CDR3 length: 18 residues. Trimming cost V 3 bases and J 0 bases, with 21 bases left between them. Via MiXCR, TCRdb re-called the PCR reads. This table holds about 38,000 clones, about 24% found once. Study results and limitations: Patients with malignant thyroid tumors reportedly had significantly higher TCR beta diversity than those with benign nodules, in blood and tumor.

The TCR was taken from a female donor with papillary thyroid cancer or a benign thyroid nodule (not recorded which). Some clones in this sample may be carry-over from other donors' samples. The rearrangement joins TRBV3-1 to TRBJ2-7, with D possibly TRBD1 on 6 matching bases. What was sequenced was blood. CDR3 region: CASSQVLMDSKLSYEQYF. The CDR3 DNA is TGTGCCAGCAGCCAGGTTTTAATGGACAGCAAGCTCTCCTACGAGCAGTACTTC.